This T cell receptor beta chain derives from a study of T-cell memory formation after mild COVID-19. The V and J ends lost 1 base and 10 bases, in that order; junction bases with no gene match: 7. This CDR3 has 15 residues. From germline, CDR1 is LGHDT and CDR2 YNNKEL (reference sequence). TCRdb re-called the 5' RACE reads through MiXCR, storing one row per CDR3 protein. The sample lists tens of thousands of distinct CDR3 sequences; 9.5% to 15% were seen once. The chain is built from TRBV3-1 and TRBJ2-2; 9 bases fit TRBD2. This clonotype was obtained from a man between 18 and 35 years old who had mild COVID-19 (a few samples of this study predate the infection). Cell type and time point are not known. The sequenced sample consisted of PBMCs or a T cell subset sorted from them (not recorded which). CDR3 sequence: CASSQGASGVSELFF. Written as DNA, the CDR3 is TGTGCCAGCAGCCAAGGGGCTAGCGGGGTTTCGGAGCTGTTTTTT.